This T cell receptor (beta chain) stems from a study of cytomegalovirus exposure and HLA in healthy donors. Study outcomes and limitations: Sequencing artifact likely explains a cluster of highly shared sequence variants.

The primer mix had 60 Vbeta and 13 Jbeta primers. TCRdb's copy holds only in-frame clones and misses some; the assay was immunoSEQ multiplex PCR. In the table there are tens of thousands of clones, 70% to 90% of which are singletons. Worth noting for this clone: Its matching antigen is unknown.

The CDR3 covers 14 residues. Per germline, CDR1 LNHDA and CDR2 SQIVND (reference sequence). Trimming left V 6 bases short and J 4 bases short, with 15 bases between. This sequence joins TRBV19 and TRBJ1-1, with D perhaps TRBD1 (5 bases). Sequenced: PBMCs. The clonotype was recovered from a male donor in good health and CMV-seronegative. Here the CDR3 reads CASSYARGITEAFF. In nucleotides, the CDR3 is TGTGCCAGTAGCTATGCAAGGGGAATCACTGAAGCTTTCTTT. The full variable domain, completed using reference TRBV19 and TRBJ1-1, is DGGITQSPKYLFRKEGQNVTLSCEQNLNHDAMYWYRQDPGQGLRLIYYSQIVNDFQKGDIAEGYSVSREKKESFPLTVTSAQKNPTAFYLCASSYARGITEAFFGQGTRLTVV.